In this sample, the clone carrying this T cell receptor beta chain turned up a few times. Its antigen is as yet unknown. Regarding the study as a whole: Tumor Tregs overlapped most with tumor, then blood, naive CD4+ cells.

With V trimmed by 2 bases and J by 5 bases, 3 bases remained unmatched. CDR3 size: 13 residues. Cells sorted as Tregs were CD4+, CD25+ and CD127-/low. Full-length variable regions came from constant-region reverse primers plus semi-nested Nested Universal Primer A PCR. From the 5' RACE reads, TCRdb called clonotypes with MiXCR, one entry per CDR3 protein. The data hold 8,600 or so distinct CDR3 sequences, with roughly 51% observed a single time. This TCR came from a female donor with breast cancer. The rearrangement uses TRBV12-3 or TRBV12-4 and TRBJ2-7; 7 bases map to TRBD1. The material sequenced was Tregs sorted from a lymph node. The CDR3, as DNA: TGTGCCAGCAGTTTACGTACAGGGGACGAGCAGTACGTC. It is translated as CASSLRTGDEQYV.